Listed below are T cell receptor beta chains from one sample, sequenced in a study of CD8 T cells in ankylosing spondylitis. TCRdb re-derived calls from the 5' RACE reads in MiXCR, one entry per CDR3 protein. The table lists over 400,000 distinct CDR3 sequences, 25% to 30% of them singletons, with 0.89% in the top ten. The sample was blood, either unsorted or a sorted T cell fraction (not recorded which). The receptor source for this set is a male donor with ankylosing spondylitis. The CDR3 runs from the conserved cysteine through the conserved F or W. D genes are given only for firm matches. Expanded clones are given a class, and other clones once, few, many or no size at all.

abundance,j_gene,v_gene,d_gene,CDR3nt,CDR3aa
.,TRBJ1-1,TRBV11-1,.,TGTGCCAGCAGCTTTGCTGGAGGGACTGAAGCTTTCTTT,CASSFAGGTEAFF
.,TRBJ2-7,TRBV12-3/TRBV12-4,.,TGTGCCAGCAGACGCGGGACCGCTTCCTACGAGCAGTACTTC,CASRRGTASYEQYF
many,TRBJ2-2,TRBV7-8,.,TGTGCCAGCAGCAATAGTAGACAAAGCCACACCGGGGAGCTGTTTTTT,CASSNSRQSHTGELFF
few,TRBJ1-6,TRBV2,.,TGTGCCCAAGGCACCCAAGAAGGTTCACCCCTCCACTTT,CAQGTQEGSPLHF
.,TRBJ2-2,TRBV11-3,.,TGTGCCAGCAGATCGGACAGTGCAACCGGGGAGCTGTTTTTT,CASRSDSATGELFF
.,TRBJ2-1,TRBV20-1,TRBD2,TGCAGTGTCCGACTAGCAGGCAATGAGCAGTTCTTC,CSVRLAGNEQFF
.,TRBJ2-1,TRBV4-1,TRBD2,TGCGCCAGCAGCCAAGAGTACTCGGGACTAGCGGGAGTTGAGCAGTTCTTC,CASSQEYSGLAGVEQFF
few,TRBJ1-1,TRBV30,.,TGTGCCTGGAGCGTCCACAGGGATTTGAACACTGAAGCTTTCTTT,CAWSVHRDLNTEAFF
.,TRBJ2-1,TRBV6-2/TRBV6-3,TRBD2,TGTGCCAGCAGTTACCATCCGGGACTAGCGGGCCTATACAATGAGCAGTTCTTC,CASSYHPGLAGLYNEQFF
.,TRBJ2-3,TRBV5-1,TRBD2,TGCGCCAGCATGGGACTAGCGGGATCCACAGATACGCAGTATTTT,CASMGLAGSTDTQYF
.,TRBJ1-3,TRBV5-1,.,TGCGCCAGCAGCTCCAGTATGGACTGGCACACCATATATTTT,CASSSSMDWHTIYF
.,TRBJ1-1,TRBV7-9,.,TGTGCCAGCAGCCCTCGGGACATCGAAGCTTTCTTT,CASSPRDIEAFF
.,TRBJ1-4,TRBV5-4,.,TGTGCCAGCAGCTTGGGCCCGCCAAAGGCTAATGAAAAACTGTTTTTT,CASSLGPPKANEKLFF
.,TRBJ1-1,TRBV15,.,TGTGCCACCAGCAGAGGGGACACGGTCAGAGCTTTCTTT,CATSRGDTVRAFF
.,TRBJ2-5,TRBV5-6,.,TGTGCCAGCAGCCCCGGACACGGGGAGACCCAGTACTTC,CASSPGHGETQYF
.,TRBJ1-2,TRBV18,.,TGTGCCAGCTCACCGGGGCAGGCGACAAACTATGGCTACACCTTC,CASSPGQATNYGYTF
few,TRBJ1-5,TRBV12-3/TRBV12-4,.,TGTGCCAGCAGCCCCACCCCGACAGGCAATCAGCCCCAGCATTTT,CASSPTPTGNQPQHF
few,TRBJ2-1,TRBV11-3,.,TGTGCCAGCAGCTTATTTACAGGGCCCTACAATGAGCAGTTCTTC,CASSLFTGPYNEQFF
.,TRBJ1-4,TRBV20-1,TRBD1,TGCAGTGCTAGAGACCCGGGACAGGGTAATGAAAAACTGTTTTTT,CSARDPGQGNEKLFF
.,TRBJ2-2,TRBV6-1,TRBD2,TGTGCCAGCGTGGGGGGGGTCACCGGGGAGCTGTTTTTT,CASVGGVTGELFF
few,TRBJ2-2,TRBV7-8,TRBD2,TGTGCCAGCAGCTTAGCGACTAGCGGGCCCACCGGGGAGCTGTTTTTT,CASSLATSGPTGELFF
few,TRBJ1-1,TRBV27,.,TGTGCCAGCAGGGCCGGGACACTGAACACTGAAGCTTTCTTT,CASRAGTLNTEAFF
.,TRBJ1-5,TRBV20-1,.,TGCAGTGCTGCCCAGGGGTTTAGCAATCAGCCCCAGCATTTT,CSAAQGFSNQPQHF